This T cell receptor (beta chain) appears in the sequencing data of a study of cytomegalovirus exposure and HLA in healthy donors. Study-wide results and caveats: While the bulk of TCR sequences proved rare, some public TCRs turned up in many donors.

Researchers ran the PCR with 60 Vbeta and 13 Jbeta primers. Some clones are missing from TCRdb's copy, which holds only in-frame ones; the method was immunoSEQ multiplex PCR. The sample consists of 100,000 to 150,000 clones, approximately 83% of them appearing once. There are 15 residues in the CDR3. Germline CDR1 and CDR2: SGDLS and YYNGEE. The junction had 9 bases not matched to a gene; V was cut back by 7 bases and J by 2 bases. Concerning this clone itself: Its antigen is not known.

Sequenced input: PBMCs. The genes are TRBV9 and TRBJ2-7; 10 nucleotides match TRBD2. This clonotype was sampled from a woman aged 40 to 50 in good health and CMV-seropositive. The DNA of the CDR3 is TGTGCCAGCTCGAGCGGAACTAGCGGGGCCTACGAGCAGTACTTC. It codes for CASSSGTSGAYEQYF.